The clone carrying this T cell receptor beta chain has just one count. Its antigen is currently unknown. Some clones are missing from TCRdb's copy, which holds only in-frame ones; the method was immunoSEQ multiplex PCR. The table records roughly 16,000 clones, approximately 80% of them present only once. After removal of 4 bases from V and 3 bases from J, the junction contained 3 bases not matched to a gene. Germline V CDR1 and CDR2: SGHRS, YFSETQ. The CDR3 spans 15 residues. These data are taken from a study of ipilimumab plus nivolumab after autologous stem cell transplantation. Across the whole study: Median doses per patient: about five ipilimumab, under 10 nivolumab. The DLBCL group included primary refractory and relapsed cases.

General study points: Per the authors, repertoire, Treg and microbiota data justify further study.

The TCR comes from a male donor with diffuse large B-cell lymphoma. This specimen was PBMCs, taken in a trial of ipilimumab plus nivolumab as post-transplant consolidation. The chain recombines TRBV5-1 with TRBJ2-3, with 12 bases matching TRBD1. CDR3 DNA sequence: TGCGCCAGCAGCCCGGGACAGGGGGCAACAGATACGCAGTATTTT. Residues: CASSPGQGATDTQYF.